The 20 T cell receptor beta chains below were found in one sample sequenced in a study of T cells after yellow fever vaccination. Using its own MiXCR run on the 5' RACE reads, TCRdb lists one record per CDR3 protein. The sample comprises some 320,000 distinct CDR3 sequences, about 4% of which are singletons, and 20% to 25% rests with the top ten. The material was PBMCs, obtained 5 days after the yellow fever booster vaccination. The receptors derive from a man between 18 and 35 years old who received the YFV17D yellow fever vaccine.

The J gene is TRBJ2-6, the V gene TRBV7-2; D gene unclear. The germline V gene has CDR1 SGHTA and CDR2 FQGNSA. This CDR3 comprises 14 residues. Trimming shortened V by 6 bases and J by 4 bases, and 10 bases separated the two germline ends. Written as DNA, the CDR3 is TGTGCCAGCAGACGGGCCTCAGGGGCCAACGTCCTGACTTTC. Protein product: CASRRASGANVLTF. Full variable domain (rest looked up from reference TRBV7-2 and TRBJ2-6): GAGVSQSPSNKVTEKGKDVELRCDPISGHTALYWYRQSLGQGLEFLIYFQGNSAPDKSGLPSDRFSAERTGGSVSTLTIQRTQQEDSAVYLCASRRASGANVLTFGAGSRLTVL.

The chain is built from TRBV7-9 and TRBJ2-5; weak D call: TRBD1 (6 bases). The CDR3 is 13 residues long. From germline, CDR1 is SEHNR and CDR2 FQNEAQ (reference sequence). V was cut by 8 bases and J by 2 bases, with 12 bases left in between. The CDR3 loop reads CASRRQVQETQYF. The CDR3, as DNA: TGTGCCAGCCGACGACAGGTTCAAGAGACCCAGTACTTC.

This clonotype was observed many times. The genes are TRBV3-1 and TRBJ1-4; 10 bases line up with TRBD1. The CDR3 consists of 16 residues. The germline V gene encodes CDR1 LGHDT and CDR2 YNNKEL (reference sequence). J gave up 8 bases and V 4 bases, and 10 bases lay outside the gene matches. CDR3 amino acids: CASSPTTGTGDEKLFF. CDR3 in DNA: TGTGCCAGCAGCCCGACGACCGGGACAGGGGACGAAAAACTGTTTTTT.

This clonotype has just a few counts. The chain has TRBV20-1 and TRBJ2-3; D possibly corresponds to TRBD1 (6 bases). This CDR3 contains 14 residues. V was clipped by 4 bases and J by 0 bases, with 11 bases between them. Germline CDR1 DFQATT, CDR2 SNEGSKA (reference sequence). CDR3 sequence: CSAKRQVSTDTQYF. The CDR3 region has the DNA TGCAGTGCTAAGAGACAGGTTAGCACAGATACGCAGTATTTT.

The chain combines TRBV7-2 with TRBJ2-7, with 13 bases lining up with TRBD2. After removal of 6 bases from V and 3 bases from J, the junction contained 5 bases not matched to a gene. The CDR3 is made up of 15 amino acids. Germline V CDR1 and CDR2: SGHTA, FQGNSA. CDR3 loop: CASRETSGGYYEQYV. In nucleotides, the CDR3 is TGTGCCAGCAGGGAGACTAGCGGGGGGTACTACGAGCAGTACGTC.

This clonotype was observed a few times. The genes are TRBV7-9 and TRBJ1-1; D unresolved. Trimming left V 8 bases short and J 2 bases short, with 12 bases between. The CDR3 loop spans 13 amino acids. CDR1 and CDR2 from the germline V gene are SEHNR and FQNEAQ (reference sequence). CDR3 residues: CASVQVANTEAFF. The CDR3 nucleotides are TGTGCCAGCGTCCAGGTCGCTAACACTGAAGCTTTCTTT.

This clonotype was observed a few times. J is TRBJ1-6 and V is TRBV6-5; D is perhaps TRBD1 (6 bases). This CDR3 contains 16 residues. CDR1 and CDR2 (germline): MNHEY, SVGAGI. With 0 bases removed from V and 7 bases from J, the gap between germline ends came to 13 bases. CDR3 sequence (DNA): TGTGCCAGCAGTTACTCGTACAGGGCGGGCAATTCACCCCTCCACTTT. Protein sequence: CASSYSYRAGNSPLHF.

This rearrangement joins TRBV10-2 to TRBJ2-7; 11 positions agree with TRBD1. The junction had 1 base not matched to a gene; V was cut back by 1 base and J by 5 bases. The CDR3 sequence is 14 residues long. Looked up from germline, CDR1 is WSHSY and CDR2 is SAAADI. The CDR3 here is CASSEWDRGNEQYV. The CDR3 nucleotides are TGCGCCAGCAGTGAGTGGGACAGGGGGAACGAGCAGTACGTC.

This clonotype was seen repeatedly, ten times or more. The rearrangement joins TRBV4-3 to TRBJ2-7; D is unclear. The V gene lost 0 bases and the J gene lost 0 bases, with 9 bases spanning the gap. The CDR3 sequence is 15 residues long. Germline values: CDR1 LGHNA, CDR2 YSLEER. CDR3 nucleotide sequence: TGCGCCAGCAGCCAAGATTCTCAGGACTCCTACGAGCAGTACTTC. Translation: CASSQDSQDSYEQYF.

The genes are TRBV2 and TRBJ2-5; D remains unclear. Germline V gives CDR1 SNHLY, CDR2 FYNNEI. Trimming stripped 3 bases from V and 6 bases from J, with 17 bases between. There are 15 residues in the CDR3. This CDR3 reads CASSEVWGIMKTQYF. As DNA, the CDR3 is TGTGCCAGCAGTGAGGTTTGGGGTATAATGAAGACCCAGTACTTC. The whole variable domain, remainder taken from reference TRBV2 and TRBJ2-5, is EPEVTQTPSHQVTQMGQEVILRCVPISNHLYFYWYRQILGQKVEFLVSFYNNEISEKSEIFDDQFSVERPDGSNFTLKIRSTKLEDSAMYFCASSEVWGIMKTQYFGPGTRLLVL.

The gene calls are TRBV4-3 and TRBJ2-3, with 8 bases fitting TRBD1. Germline loops: CDR1 LGHNA, CDR2 YSLEER. V was clipped by 1 base and J by 1 base; unmatched bases: 4. The length of the CDR3 is 16 residues. The CDR3 region has the DNA TGCGCCAGCAGCCAAGGGACAGGGTATGGCACAGATACGCAGTATTTT. Protein product: CASSQGTGYGTDTQYF.

This clonotype was counted between two and nine times. The gene calls are TRBV7-9 and TRBJ1-5; D is possibly TRBD1 (6 bases). The CDR3 consists of 11 residues. Trimming shortened V by 6 bases and J by 7 bases, and 7 bases separated the two germline ends. The germline V gene has CDR1 SEHNR and CDR2 FQNEAQ (reference sequence). This chain's CDR3 is CASRRGQPQHF. DNA of the CDR3: TGTGCCAGCAGGAGGGGGCAGCCCCAGCATTTT. Complete variable domain (other parts from reference TRBV7-9 and TRBJ1-5): DTGVSQNPRHKITKRGQNVTFRCDPISEHNRLYWYRQTLGQGPEFLTYFQNEAQLEKSRLLSDRFSAERPKGSFSTLEIQRTEQGDSAMYLCASRRGQPQHFGDGTRLSIL.

Ten or more counts support this clonotype. V gene TRBV7-6 combines with J gene TRBJ1-1; D is unresolved. Trimming shortened V by 5 bases and J by 7 bases, and 11 bases separated the two germline ends. The CDR3 contains 12 residues. In germline, CDR1 is SGHVS, CDR2 FNYEAQ. CDR3 sequence: CASSVGGREAFF. CDR3 DNA sequence: TGTGCCAGCAGCGTTGGAGGTCGTGAAGCTTTCTTT.

Only a few counts were recorded for this clonotype. The J gene is TRBJ2-3, the V gene TRBV5-1; unclear D gene. V was shortened by 0 bases and J by 0 bases, with 5 bases between the two germline ends. Germline CDR1 reads SGHRS; CDR2 reads YFSETQ. The CDR3 is 14 amino acids. The CDR3: CASSLGDSTDTQYF. DNA of the CDR3: TGCGCCAGCAGCTTGGGGGATAGCACAGATACGCAGTATTTT. The whole variable domain, filled in from reference TRBV5-1 and TRBJ2-3, reads KAGVTQTPRYLIKTRGQQVTLSCSPISGHRSVSWYQQTPGQGLQFLFEYFSETQRNKGNFPGRFSGRQFSNSRSEMNVSTLELGDSALYLCASSLGDSTDTQYFGPGTRLTVL.

This clonotype has ten or more counts. This chain uses TRBV9 with TRBJ2-1; TRBD2 matches at 14 bases. The germline CDR1 and CDR2 sequences are SGDLS and YYNGEE. The CDR3 loop spans 20 amino acids. Unmatched junction bases numbered 12, after V lost 4 bases and J lost 0 bases. CDR3 DNA sequence: TGTGCCAGCAGCTCCGCCGATGGGACTAGCGGGAGTCGCTCCTACAATGAGCAGTTCTTC. This gives the protein CASSSADGTSGSRSYNEQFF.

The chain is built from TRBV30 and TRBJ2-7; weak D call: TRBD1 (6 bases). This CDR3 is built from 12 residues. CDR1 and CDR2 from the germline V gene are GTSNPN and SVGIG (reference sequence). The V gene lost 5 bases and the J gene lost 3 bases, with 11 bases spanning the gap. CDR3 coding DNA: TGTGCCTGGGAAGAAGGGGGCTACGAGCAGTACTTC. This translates into CAWEEGGYEQYF. The full variable domain, rest sourced from reference TRBV30 and TRBJ2-7, is SQTIHQWPATLVQPVGSPLSLECTVEGTSNPNLYWYRQAAGRGLQLLFYSVGIGQISSEVPQNLSASRPQDRQFILSSKKLLLSDSGFYLCAWEEGGYEQYFGPGTRLTVT.

This clonotype was seen repeatedly, ten times or more. J is TRBJ1-2 and V is TRBV6-5; perhaps TRBD1 as D (6 bases). The CDR3 spans 13 residues. CDR1 is MNHEY, CDR2 SVGAGI, per germline. The V end was cut by 6 bases, the J end by 6 bases, with 14 bases between. In DNA form, the CDR3 reads TGTGCCAGCAGCACCAGGGGAAGGGATGGCTACACCTTC. Translating gives CASSTRGRDGYTF.

The V and J genes are TRBV11-2 and TRBJ2-6, with no clear D. Germline V gene sequence: CDR1 SGHAT, CDR2 FQNNGV. V lost 5 bases, J lost 0 bases, and 14 bases lay in between. The CDR3 has 17 residues. CDR3 sequence reads: CASSPPVPTSGANVLTF. DNA for the CDR3: TGTGCCAGCAGCCCCCCGGTTCCTACCTCTGGGGCCAACGTCCTGACTTTC.

In its sample, this clonotype was seen many times. As DNA, the CDR3 is TGTGCCAGCAGTTTTATAGGCCGTCAAGAGACCCAGTACTTC. Amino acids: CASSFIGRQETQYF. This chain connects TRBV12-3 or TRBV12-4 to TRBJ2-5; D not resolved. CDR3 length: 14 amino acids. Trimming removed 3 bases from V and 2 bases from J, with 10 bases in between.

This clonotype showed up just a few times. The rearrangement uses TRBV5-8 and TRBJ2-2; 8 bases map to TRBD1. The germline V gene encodes CDR1 SGHTS and CDR2 YDEGEE. Trimming cost V 0 bases and J 3 bases; bases outside gene matches: 1. CDR3 length: 15 amino acids. The CDR3 DNA reads as TGTGCCAGCAGCTTGGAACAGGGGGACACCGGGGAGCTGTTTTTT. Its translation: CASSLEQGDTGELFF.